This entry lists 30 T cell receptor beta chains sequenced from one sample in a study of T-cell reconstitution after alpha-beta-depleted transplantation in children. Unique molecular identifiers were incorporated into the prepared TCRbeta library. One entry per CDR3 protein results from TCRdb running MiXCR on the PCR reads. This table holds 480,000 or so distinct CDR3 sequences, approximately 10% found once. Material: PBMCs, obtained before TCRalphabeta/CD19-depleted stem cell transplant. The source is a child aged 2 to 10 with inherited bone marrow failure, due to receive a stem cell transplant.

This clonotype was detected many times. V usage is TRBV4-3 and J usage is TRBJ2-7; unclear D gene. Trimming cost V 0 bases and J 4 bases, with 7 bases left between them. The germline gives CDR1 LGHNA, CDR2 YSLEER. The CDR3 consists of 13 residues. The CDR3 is CASSQDKGYEQYF. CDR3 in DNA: TGCGCCAGCAGCCAAGATAAAGGATACGAGCAGTACTTC.

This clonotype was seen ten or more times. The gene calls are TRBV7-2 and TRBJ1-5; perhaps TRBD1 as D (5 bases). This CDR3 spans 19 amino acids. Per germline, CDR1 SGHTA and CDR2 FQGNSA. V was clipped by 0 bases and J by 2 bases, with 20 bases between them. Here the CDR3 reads CASSLAPGKGTGGNQPQHF. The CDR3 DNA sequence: TGTGCCAGCAGCTTAGCGCCTGGAAAAGGGACGGGGGGCAATCAGCCCCAGCATTTT.

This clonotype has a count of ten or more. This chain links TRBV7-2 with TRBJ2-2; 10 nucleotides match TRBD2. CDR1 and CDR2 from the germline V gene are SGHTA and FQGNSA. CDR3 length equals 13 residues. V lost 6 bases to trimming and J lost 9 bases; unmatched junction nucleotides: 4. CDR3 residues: CASRLAGARELFF. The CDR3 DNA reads TGTGCCAGCAGGCTAGCGGGAGCCCGGGAGCTGTTTTTT. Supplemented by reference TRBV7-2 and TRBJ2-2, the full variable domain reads GAGVSQSPSNKVTEKGKDVELRCDPISGHTALYWYRQSLGQGLEFLIYFQGNSAPDKSGLPSDRFSAERTGGSVSTLTIQRTQQEDSAVYLCASRLAGARELFFGEGSRLTVL.

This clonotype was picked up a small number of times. The CDR3 is CASSRLAFHLGDTQYF. The CDR3 bases are TGTGCCAGCAGCCGACTAGCTTTCCATCTGGGGGATACGCAGTATTTT. The chain recombines TRBV7-2 with TRBJ2-3; 7 bases align to TRBD2. Unmatched junction bases numbered 14, after V lost 5 bases and J lost 6 bases. Germline V gives CDR1 SGHTA, CDR2 FQGNSA. This CDR3 has 16 amino acids.

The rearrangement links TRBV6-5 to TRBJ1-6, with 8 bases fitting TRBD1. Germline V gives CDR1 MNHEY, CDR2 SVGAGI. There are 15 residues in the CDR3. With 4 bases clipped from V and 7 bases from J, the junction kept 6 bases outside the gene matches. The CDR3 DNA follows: TGTGCCAGCAGTTTGGGACAGGTCCAGAATTCACCCCTCCACTTT. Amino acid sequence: CASSLGQVQNSPLHF.

The CDR3 reads CSARDISGQLTSYNEQFF. CDR3 in DNA: TGCAGTGCTAGAGATATCTCGGGACAGCTAACCTCCTACAATGAGCAGTTCTTC. This sequence joins TRBV20-1 and TRBJ2-1; 7 bases match TRBD1. Per the germline V gene, CDR1 is DFQATT and CDR2 is SNEGSKA (reference sequence). This CDR3 has 18 residues. Losses at the gene ends were 0 bases for V and 0 bases for J; bases not matched to a gene: 11.

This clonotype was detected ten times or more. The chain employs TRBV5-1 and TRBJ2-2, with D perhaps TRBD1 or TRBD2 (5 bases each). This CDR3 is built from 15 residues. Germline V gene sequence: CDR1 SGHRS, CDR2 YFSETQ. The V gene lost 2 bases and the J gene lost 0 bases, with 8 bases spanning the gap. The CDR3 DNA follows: TGCGCCAGCAGCTTCACGGGGCCGAACACCGGGGAGCTGTTTTTT. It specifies CASSFTGPNTGELFF.

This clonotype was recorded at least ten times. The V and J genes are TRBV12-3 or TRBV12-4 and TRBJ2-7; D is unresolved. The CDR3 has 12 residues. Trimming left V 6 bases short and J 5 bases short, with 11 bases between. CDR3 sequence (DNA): TGTGCCAGCAGCTTGGAAGGGAACGAGCAGTACTTC. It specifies CASSLEGNEQYF.

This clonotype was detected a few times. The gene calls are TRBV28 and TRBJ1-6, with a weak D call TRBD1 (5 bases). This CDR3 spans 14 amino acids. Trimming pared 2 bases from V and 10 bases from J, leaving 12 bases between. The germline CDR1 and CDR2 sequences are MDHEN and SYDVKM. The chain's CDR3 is CASSLRWGDSPLHF. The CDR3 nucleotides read TGTGCCAGCAGTTTAAGGTGGGGGGACTCACCCCTCCACTTT.

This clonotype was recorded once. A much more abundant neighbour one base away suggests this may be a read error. The CDR3 here is CSVSSGPPGCTF. Written as DNA, the CDR3 is TGCAGCGTCTCCTCCGGGCCCCCTGGCTGCACCTTC. This sequence joins TRBV29-1 and TRBJ1-2; D is uncertain. Germline values: CDR1 SQVTM, CDR2 ANQGSEA. The CDR3 has 12 amino acids.

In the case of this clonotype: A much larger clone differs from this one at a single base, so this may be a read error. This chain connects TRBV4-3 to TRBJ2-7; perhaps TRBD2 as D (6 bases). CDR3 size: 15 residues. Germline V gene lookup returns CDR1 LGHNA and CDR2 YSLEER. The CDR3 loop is CASSQGLAAHYDQYF. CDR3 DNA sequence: TGCGCCAGCAGCCAAGGGTTAGCGGCCCACTACGACCAGTACTTC.

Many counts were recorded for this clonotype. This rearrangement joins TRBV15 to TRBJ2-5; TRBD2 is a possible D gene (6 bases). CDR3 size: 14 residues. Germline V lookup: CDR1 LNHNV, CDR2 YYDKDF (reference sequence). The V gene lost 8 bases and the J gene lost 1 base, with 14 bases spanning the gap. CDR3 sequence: CATELGAGQETQYF. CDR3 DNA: TGTGCCACCGAGCTTGGAGCGGGCCAAGAGACCCAGTACTTC.

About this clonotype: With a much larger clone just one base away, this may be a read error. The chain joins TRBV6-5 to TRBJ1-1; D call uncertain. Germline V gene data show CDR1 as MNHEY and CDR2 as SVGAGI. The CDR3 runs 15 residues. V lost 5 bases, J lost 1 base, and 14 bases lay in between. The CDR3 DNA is TGTGCCAGCAGTCACGGGGTGGTGGGGAACACTGAAGCTTTCTTT. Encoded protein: CASSHGVVGNTEAFF.

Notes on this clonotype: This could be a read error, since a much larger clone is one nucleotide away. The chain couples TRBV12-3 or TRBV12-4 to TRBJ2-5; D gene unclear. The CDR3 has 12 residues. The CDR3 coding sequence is TGTGCCAGCAGTTTACGGAGAGAGTCCCAGTACTTC. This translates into CASSLRRESQYF.

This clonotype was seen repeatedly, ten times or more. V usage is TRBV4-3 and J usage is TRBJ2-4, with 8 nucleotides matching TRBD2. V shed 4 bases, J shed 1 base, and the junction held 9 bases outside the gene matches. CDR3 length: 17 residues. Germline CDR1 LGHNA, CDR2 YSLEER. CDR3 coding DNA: TGCGCCAGCAGCCCCCTGTTCGGCGGGAGGGCCAAAAACATTCAGTACTTC. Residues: CASSPLFGGRAKNIQYF.

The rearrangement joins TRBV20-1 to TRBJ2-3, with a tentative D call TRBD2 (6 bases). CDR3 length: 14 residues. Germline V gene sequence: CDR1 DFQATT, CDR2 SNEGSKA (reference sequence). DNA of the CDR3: TGCAGCCGCCGGGCTAGCGCGGGCACAGATACGCAGTATTTT. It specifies CSRRASAGTDTQYF.

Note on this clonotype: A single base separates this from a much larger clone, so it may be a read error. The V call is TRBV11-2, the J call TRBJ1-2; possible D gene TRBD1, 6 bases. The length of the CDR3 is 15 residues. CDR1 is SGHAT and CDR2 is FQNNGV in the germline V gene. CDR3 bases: TGTGCCAGCAGCGACTTGACAGGCACTAACTATGGCTACGCCTTC. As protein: CASSDLTGTNYGYAF.

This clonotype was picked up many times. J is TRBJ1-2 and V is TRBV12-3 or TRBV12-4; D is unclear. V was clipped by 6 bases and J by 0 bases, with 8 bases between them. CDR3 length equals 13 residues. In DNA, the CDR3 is TGTGCCAGCAGCCTCCGGGCTAACTATGGCTACACCTTC. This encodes CASSLRANYGYTF.

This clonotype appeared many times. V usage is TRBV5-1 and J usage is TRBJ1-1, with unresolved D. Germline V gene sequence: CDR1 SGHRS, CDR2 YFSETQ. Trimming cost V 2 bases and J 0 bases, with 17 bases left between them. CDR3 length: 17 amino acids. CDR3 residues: CASSLDAGLYLNTEAFF. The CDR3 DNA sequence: TGCGCCAGCAGCTTAGACGCAGGACTATATTTGAACACTGAAGCTTTCTTT.

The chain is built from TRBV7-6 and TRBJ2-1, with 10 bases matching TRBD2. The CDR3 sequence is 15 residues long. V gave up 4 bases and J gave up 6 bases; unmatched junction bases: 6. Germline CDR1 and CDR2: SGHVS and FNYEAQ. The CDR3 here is CASSSLLAGFNEQFF. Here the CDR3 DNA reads TGTGCCAGCAGCTCTCTACTAGCGGGATTCAATGAGCAGTTCTTC.

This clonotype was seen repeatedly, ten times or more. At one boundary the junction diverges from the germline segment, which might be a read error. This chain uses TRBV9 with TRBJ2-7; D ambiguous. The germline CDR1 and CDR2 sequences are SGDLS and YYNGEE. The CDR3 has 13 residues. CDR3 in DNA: TGTGCCAGCAGCGAGAGACCAAATCGGGTTCAGCACTTC. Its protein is CASSERPNRVQHF.

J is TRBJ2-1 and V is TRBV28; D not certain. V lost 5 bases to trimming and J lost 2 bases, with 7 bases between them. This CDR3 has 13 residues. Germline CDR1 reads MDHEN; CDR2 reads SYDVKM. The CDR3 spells CASSAWTYNEQFF. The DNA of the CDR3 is TGTGCCAGCAGTGCTTGGACCTACAATGAGCAGTTCTTC.

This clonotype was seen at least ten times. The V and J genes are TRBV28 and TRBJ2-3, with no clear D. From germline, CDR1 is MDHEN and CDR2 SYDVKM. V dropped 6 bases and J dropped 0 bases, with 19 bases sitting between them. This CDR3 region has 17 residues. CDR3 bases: TGTGCCAGCAGCCCCACCGCCTGGCGCGAGAGCACAGATACGCAGTATTTT. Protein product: CASSPTAWRESTDTQYF.

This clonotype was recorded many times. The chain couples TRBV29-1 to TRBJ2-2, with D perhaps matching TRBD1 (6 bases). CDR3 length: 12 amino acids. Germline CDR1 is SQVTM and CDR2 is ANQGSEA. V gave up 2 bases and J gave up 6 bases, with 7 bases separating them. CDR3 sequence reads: CSVEWGPGELFF. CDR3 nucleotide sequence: TGCAGCGTTGAATGGGGGCCCGGGGAGCTGTTTTTT.

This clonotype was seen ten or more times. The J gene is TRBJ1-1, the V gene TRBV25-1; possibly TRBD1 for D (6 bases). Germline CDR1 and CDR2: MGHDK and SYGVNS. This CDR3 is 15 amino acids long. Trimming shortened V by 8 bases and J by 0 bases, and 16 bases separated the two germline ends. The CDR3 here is CASSGGGWVNTEAFF. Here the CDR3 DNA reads TGTGCCAGCTCAGGAGGGGGATGGGTGAACACTGAAGCTTTCTTT.

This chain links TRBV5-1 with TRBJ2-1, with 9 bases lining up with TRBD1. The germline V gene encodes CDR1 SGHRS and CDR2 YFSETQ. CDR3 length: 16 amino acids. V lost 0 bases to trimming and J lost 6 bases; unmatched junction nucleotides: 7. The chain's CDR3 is CASSLAGTGIPNEQFF. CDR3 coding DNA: TGCGCCAGCAGCTTGGCCGGGACAGGGATCCCCAATGAGCAGTTCTTC.

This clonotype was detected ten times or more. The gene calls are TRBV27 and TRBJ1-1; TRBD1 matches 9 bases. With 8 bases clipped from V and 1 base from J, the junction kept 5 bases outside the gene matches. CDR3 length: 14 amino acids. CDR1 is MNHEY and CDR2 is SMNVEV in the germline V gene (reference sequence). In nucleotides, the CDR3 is TGTGCCAGCTTCCCGGGACAGGGGAACACTGAAGCTTTCTTT. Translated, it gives CASFPGQGNTEAFF.

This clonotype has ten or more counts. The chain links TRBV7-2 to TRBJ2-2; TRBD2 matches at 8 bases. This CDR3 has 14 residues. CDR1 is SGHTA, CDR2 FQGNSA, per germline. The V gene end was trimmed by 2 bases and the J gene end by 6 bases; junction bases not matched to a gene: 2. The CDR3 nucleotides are TGTGCCAGCAGCTTACCGCGGGAGGCCGGGGAGCTGTTTTTT. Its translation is CASSLPREAGELFF.

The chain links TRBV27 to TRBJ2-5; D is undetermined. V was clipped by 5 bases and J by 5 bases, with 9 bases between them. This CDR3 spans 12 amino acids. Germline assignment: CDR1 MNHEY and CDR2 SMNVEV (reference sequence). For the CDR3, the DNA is TGTGCCAGCAGTCCCCATCGGGAGACCCAGTACTTC. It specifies CASSPHRETQYF.

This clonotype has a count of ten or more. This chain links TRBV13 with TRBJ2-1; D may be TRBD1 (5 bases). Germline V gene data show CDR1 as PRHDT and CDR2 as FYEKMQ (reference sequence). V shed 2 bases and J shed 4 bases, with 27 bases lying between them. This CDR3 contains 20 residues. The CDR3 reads CASSLSPRDHYRGMYNEQFF. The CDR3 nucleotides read TGTGCCAGCAGCTTAAGCCCCCGTGACCATTATAGGGGCATGTACAATGAGCAGTTCTTC.